Here is one T cell receptor (beta chain) with its context. The antigen is undetermined. These data are taken from a study of cytomegalovirus exposure and HLA in healthy donors. The germline CDR1 and CDR2 sequences are GTSNPN and SVGIG (reference sequence). V was trimmed by 1 base and J by 8 bases, leaving 17 bases between them. The CDR3 runs to 15 residues. Study-level points and caveats: Information on immune exposure was restricted to one variable (CMV serostatus).

Use of 60 Vbeta and 13 Jbeta primers characterized the PCR. Libraries were prepared by immunoSEQ multiplex PCR; TCRdb keeps only in-frame clonotypes and omits some of them. The sample carries more than 100,000 clones, over 65% recorded once. Sample: PBMCs. This receptor was obtained from a woman aged 40 to 55 in good health and CMV-seropositive. The V gene is TRBV30, the J gene TRBJ1-4; tentative D call: TRBD1 (6 bases). The CDR3 region is CAWSEMTGPKEKLFF. The CDR3 DNA follows: TGTGCCTGGAGTGAAATGACAGGACCGAAAGAAAAACTGTTTTTT.